This is a list of T cell receptor beta chains from one sample in a study of radiotherapy plus CTLA-4 blockade in lung cancer. Repertoires were generated with immunoSEQ multiplex PCR, while TCRdb's copy carries only in-frame clones and drops some. The sample lists roughly 42,000 clones; more than 60% were seen once. The source material was peripheral blood, sampled from a patient treated with radiotherapy plus ipilimumab. These receptors were collected from a human donor with non-small cell lung cancer who had a partial response to radiotherapy plus ipilimumab. The CDR3 runs from the conserved cysteine through the conserved F or W. Fields, in order: clone size, D gene, V gene, J gene, CDR3 DNA, CDR3 protein. D genes are given only for firm matches. The size field is filled for only some rows; it gives once, few, many or a size class.

clone size: .; D gene: .; V gene: TRBV7-9; J gene: TRBJ2-7; CDR3 DNA: TGTGCCAGCAGCTTATGGGGAAGCGGGGAGCAGTACTTC; CDR3 protein: CASSLWGSGEQYF
clone size: .; D gene: .; V gene: TRBV30; J gene: TRBJ1-1; CDR3 DNA: TGTGCCTGGGTCAAGCGGACTGAAGCTTTCTTT; CDR3 protein: CAWVKRTEAFF
clone size: .; D gene: .; V gene: TRBV12-5; J gene: TRBJ1-2; CDR3 DNA: TGTGCTAGTGGTTTAAGTTTAGTAGACTATGGCTACACCTTC; CDR3 protein: CASGLSLVDYGYTF
clone size: few; D gene: .; V gene: TRBV4-2; J gene: TRBJ2-2; CDR3 DNA: TGTGCCAGCAGCCAAGATGTGGCAGCGGCCGGGGAGCTGTTTTTT; CDR3 protein: CASSQDVAAAGELFF
clone size: .; D gene: .; V gene: TRBV28; J gene: TRBJ1-2; CDR3 DNA: TGTGCCAGCAGGACACAGGGCTATGGCTACACCTTC; CDR3 protein: CASRTQGYGYTF
clone size: .; D gene: .; V gene: TRBV18; J gene: TRBJ1-1; CDR3 DNA: TGTGCCAGCTCATCGACGGGAACTGAAGCTTTCTTT; CDR3 protein: CASSSTGTEAFF
clone size: .; D gene: TRBD2; V gene: TRBV2; J gene: TRBJ2-3; CDR3 DNA: TGTGCCAGCAGTGGGGGACTAGCGGGAGCGGATACGCAGTATTTT; CDR3 protein: CASSGGLAGADTQYF
clone size: many; D gene: .; V gene: TRBV23-1; J gene: TRBJ1-2; CDR3 DNA: TGCGCCAGCATCCGAGCGGGACACAACGACGCAAACTATGGCTACACCTTC; CDR3 protein: CASIRAGHNDANYGYTF
clone size: .; D gene: .; V gene: TRBV4-3; J gene: TRBJ2-2; CDR3 DNA: TGCGCCAGCAGCCAAGGCTTTACAGGGACCGCCGGGGAGCTGTTTTTT; CDR3 protein: CASSQGFTGTAGELFF
clone size: .; D gene: TRBD2; V gene: TRBV2; J gene: TRBJ2-7; CDR3 DNA: TGTGCAAGCAGGGTAGCGGGAGTAGCGGTCTACGAGCAGTACTTC; CDR3 protein: CASRVAGVAVYEQYF
clone size: .; D gene: .; V gene: TRBV11-2; J gene: TRBJ2-1; CDR3 DNA: TGTGCCAGCAGCTTAGATATCAATGAGCAGTTCTTC; CDR3 protein: CASSLDINEQFF
clone size: few; D gene: TRBD2; V gene: TRBV4-2; J gene: TRBJ2-1; CDR3 DNA: TGTGCCAGCAGCCAAGAGGGACTAGCGGGAGGGGGTGAGCAGTTCTTC; CDR3 protein: CASSQEGLAGGGEQFF
clone size: .; D gene: .; V gene: TRBV12-1; J gene: TRBJ2-7; CDR3 DNA: TGTGCCAGCAGCTCCCCTTCAGGGAACTACGAGCAGTACTTC; CDR3 protein: CASSSPSGNYEQYF
clone size: .; D gene: TRBD2; V gene: TRBV30; J gene: TRBJ2-3; CDR3 DNA: TGTGCCGGTAGCGGGGACACAGATACGCAGTATTTT; CDR3 protein: CAGSGDTDTQYF
clone size: .; D gene: .; V gene: TRBV7-9; J gene: TRBJ2-3; CDR3 DNA: TGTGCCAGCAGCTTAGGGCATCTCACAGATACGCAGTATTTT; CDR3 protein: CASSLGHLTDTQYF
clone size: many; D gene: TRBD1; V gene: TRBV10-1; J gene: TRBJ2-7; CDR3 DNA: TGCGCCACTCAGGGGGTGGACGAGCAGTACTTC; CDR3 protein: CATQGVDEQYF
clone size: .; D gene: TRBD1; V gene: TRBV5-1; J gene: TRBJ2-7; CDR3 DNA: TGCGCCAGCAGCTTGGGACAGGGGGCACCGTCGGAGCAGTACTTC; CDR3 protein: CASSLGQGAPSEQYF
clone size: .; D gene: .; V gene: TRBV29-1; J gene: TRBJ2-5; CDR3 DNA: TGCAGCGTCCAGGGGCAGGTGGAGACCCAGTACTTC; CDR3 protein: CSVQGQVETQYF
clone size: .; D gene: .; V gene: TRBV5-1; J gene: TRBJ1-2; CDR3 DNA: TGCGCCAGCAGCTTCCGACAGGACCTCTATGGCTACACCTTC; CDR3 protein: CASSFRQDLYGYTF
clone size: .; D gene: TRBD2; V gene: TRBV30; J gene: TRBJ2-2; CDR3 DNA: TGTGCCTGGTCAACCGGGACTAGTTGGGGCGGGGAGCTGTTTTTT; CDR3 protein: CAWSTGTSWGGELFF
clone size: .; D gene: TRBD2; V gene: TRBV9; J gene: TRBJ2-7; CDR3 DNA: TGTGCCAGCAGCGTTACGTTCAGCGGGAGTGGCGAGCAGTACTTC; CDR3 protein: CASSVTFSGSGEQYF
clone size: few; D gene: .; V gene: TRBV7-9; J gene: TRBJ1-3; CDR3 DNA: TGTGCCAGCATCCAGGGGTCTGGAAACACCATATATTTT; CDR3 protein: CASIQGSGNTIYF
clone size: .; D gene: .; V gene: TRBV19; J gene: TRBJ2-2; CDR3 DNA: TGTGCCAGTACCCATCAACGGTTCACCGGGGAGCTGTTTTTT; CDR3 protein: CASTHQRFTGELFF
clone size: .; D gene: TRBD1; V gene: TRBV9; J gene: TRBJ2-5; CDR3 DNA: TGTGCCAGCAGCGCCCTCAGACAGGGGGCCCAAGAGACCCAGTACTTC; CDR3 protein: CASSALRQGAQETQYF
clone size: few; D gene: .; V gene: TRBV5-6; J gene: TRBJ2-5; CDR3 DNA: TGTGCCAGCAGCTTCCATGGGAGGTTTGGGACCCAGTACTTC; CDR3 protein: CASSFHGRFGTQYF
clone size: .; D gene: .; V gene: TRBV11-1; J gene: TRBJ1-2; CDR3 DNA: TGTGCCAGCAGCTTACGTTTTGGACTTCACGCCGATGGCTACACCTTC; CDR3 protein: CASSLRFGLHADGYTF
clone size: .; D gene: .; V gene: TRBV6-6; J gene: TRBJ1-5; CDR3 DNA: TGTGCCAGCACTCCCGAGGCATTTGGCAATCAGCCCCAGCATTTT; CDR3 protein: CASTPEAFGNQPQHF
clone size: few; D gene: .; V gene: TRBV9; J gene: TRBJ2-2; CDR3 DNA: TGTGCCAGCAGCGTAGAGGGCGGGGCGGGGGAGCTGTTTTTT; CDR3 protein: CASSVEGGAGELFF
clone size: .; D gene: TRBD1; V gene: TRBV5-4; J gene: TRBJ1-5; CDR3 DNA: TGTGCCAGCAGCCCCGGGACAGGGGGCAATCAGCCCCAGCATTTT; CDR3 protein: CASSPGTGGNQPQHF
clone size: .; D gene: .; V gene: TRBV7-3; J gene: TRBJ1-2; CDR3 DNA: TGTGCCAGCAGCCAGAATTCTAACTATGGCTACACCTTC; CDR3 protein: CASSQNSNYGYTF
clone size: .; D gene: .; V gene: TRBV2; J gene: TRBJ1-3; CDR3 DNA: TGTGCCAGCACCTGGGGGCCTGGAAACACCATATATTTT; CDR3 protein: CASTWGPGNTIYF
clone size: .; D gene: .; V gene: TRBV6-5; J gene: TRBJ2-2; CDR3 DNA: TGTGCCAGCAGGGCCAGCGGGAACACCGGGGAGCTGTTTTTT; CDR3 protein: CASRASGNTGELFF
clone size: .; D gene: TRBD1; V gene: TRBV7-6; J gene: TRBJ2-1; CDR3 DNA: TGTGCCAGCAGCCAGACAGGGGGGTACAATGAGCAGTTCTTC; CDR3 protein: CASSQTGGYNEQFF